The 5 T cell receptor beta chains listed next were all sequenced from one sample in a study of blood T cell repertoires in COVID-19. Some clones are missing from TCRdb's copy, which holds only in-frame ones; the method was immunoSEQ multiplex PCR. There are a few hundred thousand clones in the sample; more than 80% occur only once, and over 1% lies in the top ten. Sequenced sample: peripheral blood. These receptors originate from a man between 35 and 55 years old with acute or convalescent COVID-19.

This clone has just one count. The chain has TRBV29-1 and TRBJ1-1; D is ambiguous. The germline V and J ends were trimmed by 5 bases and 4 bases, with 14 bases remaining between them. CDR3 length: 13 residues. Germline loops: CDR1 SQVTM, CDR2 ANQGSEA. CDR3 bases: TGCAGCGTTAGCAGAGGGAGCGGCACTGAAGCTTTCTTT. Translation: CSVSRGSGTEAFF.

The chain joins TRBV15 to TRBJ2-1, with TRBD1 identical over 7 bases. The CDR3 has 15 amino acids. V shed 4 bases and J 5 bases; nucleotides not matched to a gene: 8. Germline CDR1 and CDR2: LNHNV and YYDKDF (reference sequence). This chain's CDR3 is CATSNFLGTDNEQFF. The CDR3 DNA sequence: TGTGCCACCAGCAATTTTCTCGGGACAGACAATGAGCAGTTCTTC.

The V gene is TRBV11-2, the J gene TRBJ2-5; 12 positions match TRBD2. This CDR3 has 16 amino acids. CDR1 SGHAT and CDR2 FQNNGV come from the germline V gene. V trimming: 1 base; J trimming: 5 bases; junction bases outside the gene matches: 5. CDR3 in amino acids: CASSLVRTSGTETQYF. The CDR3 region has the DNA TGTGCCAGCAGCTTAGTACGGACTAGCGGGACGGAGACCCAGTACTTC.

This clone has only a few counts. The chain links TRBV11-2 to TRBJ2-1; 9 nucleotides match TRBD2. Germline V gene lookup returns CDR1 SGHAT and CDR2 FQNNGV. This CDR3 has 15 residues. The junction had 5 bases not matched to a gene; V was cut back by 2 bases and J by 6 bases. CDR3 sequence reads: CASSLISGSPNEQFF. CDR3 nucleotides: TGTGCCAGCAGCTTAATTAGCGGGAGCCCCAATGAGCAGTTCTTC.

CDR3 protein: CASSLNGAGVDEQYF. In DNA, the CDR3 is TGTGCCAGCAGCTTAAACGGAGCGGGAGTGGACGAGCAGTACTTC. The chain uses TRBV7-3 and TRBJ2-7, with TRBD2 matching 8 bases. Per the germline V gene, CDR1 is SGHTA and CDR2 is FQGTGA. The CDR3 extends over 15 amino acids. With 1 base clipped from V and 5 bases from J, the junction kept 7 bases outside the gene matches. Based on the CDR3 plus reference TRBV7-3 and TRBJ2-7, the full variable domain is GAGVSQTPSNKVTEKGKYVELRCDPISGHTALYWYRQSLGQGPEFLIYFQGTGAADDSGLPNDRFFAVRPEGSVSTLKIQRTERGDSAVYLCASSLNGAGVDEQYFGPGTRLTVT.